This is a list of T cell receptor beta chains from one sample in a study of blood T cell repertoires in COVID-19. Sequenced by immunoSEQ multiplex PCR; TCRdb stores in-frame clones only, minus some. This table has 85,000 to 90,000 clones, about 86% appearing once. The sample was peripheral blood. Receptor source: a man aged 80 or over with active or convalescent COVID-19. The CDR3 runs from the conserved cysteine through the conserved F or W. Each record gives: J gene, clone size, D gene, CDR3 length, V gene, CDR3 protein, CDR3 DNA. A D gene is named only where the DNA matches it firmly. The size entry is marked missing in some rows and otherwise reads once, few, many or a size class.

TRBJ1-4 NA TRBD1 15 TRBV11-2 CASSPWTGVDEKLFF TGTGCCAGCAGCCCCTGGACAGGGGTCGACGAAAAACTGTTTTTT
TRBJ2-1 NA NA 16 TRBV7-8 CASSPNSASGYNEQFF TGTGCCAGCAGCCCAAATAGCGCCAGCGGGTACAATGAGCAGTTCTTC
TRBJ1-3 few NA 15 TRBV7-2 CASSLAATSGNTIYF TGTGCCAGCAGCTTAGCTGCTACCTCTGGAAACACCATATATTTT
TRBJ1-1 once NA 15 TRBV29-1 CSVNVREVMGTEAFF TGCAGCGTCAACGTCAGGGAGGTGATGGGCACTGAAGCTTTCTTT
TRBJ2-7 NA NA 14 TRBV12-2 CASRLRSETYEQYF TGTGCAAGTCGCTTACGCAGCGAGACCTACGAGCAGTACTTC
TRBJ1-2 NA NA 15 TRBV7-7 CASSRTGTGGYGYTF TGTGCTAGCAGCCGCACCGGGACGGGAGGCTATGGCTACACCTTC
TRBJ2-3 NA TRBD1 18 TRBV15 CATSRGMQQGASTDTQYF TGTGCCACCAGCAGAGGAATGCAACAGGGGGCGAGTACAGATACGCAGTATTTT
TRBJ2-5 NA TRBD2 17 TRBV5-4 CASSMLAGVGPQETQYF TGTGCCAGCAGCATGCTAGCGGGAGTGGGCCCCCAAGAGACCCAGTACTTC
TRBJ2-7 NA NA 12 TRBV2 CASSDRAYEQYF TGTGCCAGCAGTGACAGGGCCTACGAGCAGTACTTC
TRBJ1-1 NA TRBD1 14 TRBV11-2 CASSLTGGTTEAFF TGTGCCAGCAGCTTAACAGGGGGGACCACTGAAGCTTTCTTT
TRBJ2-1 NA NA 16 TRBV6-1 CASSDRDSSSYNEQFF TGTGCCAGCAGTGACCGGGACTCGAGCTCCTACAATGAGCAGTTCTTC
TRBJ2-1 NA TRBD2 15 TRBV7-7 CASSLGLAVHNEQFF TGTGCTAGCAGCTTGGGACTAGCGGTACACAATGAGCAGTTCTTC
TRBJ1-1 NA NA 15 TRBV28 CASRVGSGRNTEAFF TGTGCCAGCAGGGTTGGGAGCGGAAGGAACACTGAAGCTTTCTTT
TRBJ1-1 NA NA 12 TRBV30 CAWSDRATEAFF TGTGCCTGGAGTGACAGGGCCACTGAAGCTTTCTTT
TRBJ2-4 NA TRBD2 18 TRBV4-3 CASSQSILAGVGENIQYF TGCGCCAGCAGCCAATCCATACTAGCGGGAGTTGGGGAAAACATTCAGTACTTC
TRBJ1-6 NA NA 15 TRBV6-5 CASTRRGRVGSPLHF TGTGCCAGCACCCGGAGGGGAAGGGTTGGATCACCCCTCCACTTT
TRBJ2-1 NA NA 14 TRBV4-1 CASSQDPSYNEQFF TGCGCCAGCAGTCAAGATCCGTCCTACAATGAGCAGTTCTTC
TRBJ2-1 NA NA 17 TRBV14 CASSQDRGTGSYNEQFF TGTGCCAGCAGCCAAGATAGGGGAACAGGGTCCTACAATGAGCAGTTCTTC
TRBJ2-5 NA TRBD2 14 TRBV7-2 CASTRLAGGETQYF TGTGCCAGCACCCGACTAGCGGGAGGGGAGACCCAGTACTTC
TRBJ2-1 NA NA 10 TRBV20-1 CSATEYEQFF TGCAGTGCTACGGAGTATGAGCAGTTCTTC
TRBJ1-2 NA NA 14 TRBV4-2 CASRPTDSNYGYTF TGTGCCAGCAGACCTACGGACAGTAACTATGGCTACACCTTC
TRBJ1-3 NA NA 14 TRBV11-2 CASSFPGSGNTIYF TGTGCCAGCAGCTTTCCGGGCTCTGGAAACACCATATATTTT
TRBJ1-2 NA NA 12 TRBV29-1 CSTSNTGTGYTF TGCAGCACAAGTAATACAGGGACGGGCTACACCTTC
TRBJ2-6 NA TRBD1 16 TRBV5-5 CASLPTGDSGANVLTF TGTGCCAGTCTCCCGACAGGGGATTCTGGGGCCAACGTCCTGACTTTC
TRBJ1-4 NA NA 13 TRBV14 CASSQEEGEKLFF TGTGCCAGCAGCCAAGAGGAGGGAGAAAAACTGTTTTTT
TRBJ2-2 NA NA 17 TRBV19 CASSSPGGGSLPGELFF TGTGCCAGTAGTAGCCCCGGGGGCGGGAGTCTCCCCGGGGAGCTGTTTTTT
TRBJ1-6 once TRBD1 18 TRBV19 CASSIFGTGSTYNSPLHF TGTGCCAGTAGTATCTTCGGGACAGGGAGCACCTATAATTCACCCCTCCACTTT
TRBJ2-1 NA TRBD1 16 TRBV28 CASSTRAGGSYNEQFF TGTGCCAGCAGTACCCGGGCAGGGGGCTCCTACAATGAGCAGTTCTTC
TRBJ2-7 NA TRBD1 14 TRBV18 CASSTRGQRDEQYF TGTGCCAGCTCAACCAGGGGACAGAGGGACGAGCAGTACTTC
TRBJ1-1 once NA 13 TRBV10-3 CAISPGLETEAFF TGTGCCATCAGTCCAGGGCTGGAGACTGAAGCTTTCTTT
TRBJ2-1 NA TRBD1 18 TRBV4-2 CASSQPPTGLLSYNEQFF TGTGCCAGCAGCCAACCCCCGACAGGGCTACTTTCCTACAATGAGCAGTTCTTC
TRBJ2-7 once TRBD2 14 TRBV5-6 CASSPKTSGRSEYF TGTGCCAGCAGCCCAAAGACTAGCGGGAGGTCTGAGTACTTC
TRBJ2-3 NA NA 14 TRBV9 CASSGGQVTDTQYF TGTGCCAGCAGCGGAGGGCAGGTCACAGATACGCAGTATTTT
TRBJ2-1 once TRBD2 17 TRBV28 CASSEPGLAGTYNEQFF TGTGCCAGCAGTGAGCCAGGACTAGCGGGAACCTACAATGAGCAGTTCTTC
TRBJ2-5 once NA 14 TRBV25-1 CASSDSSGLETQYF TGTGCCAGCAGCGACAGCTCAGGGTTGGAGACCCAGTACTTC
TRBJ1-2 NA TRBD1 13 TRBV6-5 CASSPGGSYGYTF TGTGCCAGCAGTCCAGGGGGCAGCTATGGCTACACCTTC
TRBJ1-1 NA NA 13 TRBV5-1 CASSLGGNTEAFF TGCGCCAGCAGCTTGGGAGGGAACACTGAAGCTTTCTTT
TRBJ2-3 NA NA 14 TRBV4-2 CASSQASSVNTQYF TGTGCCAGCAGCCAAGCGTCTAGCGTCAATACGCAGTATTTT
TRBJ2-5 NA NA 14 TRBV25-1 CASRESARGETQYF TGTGCCAGCAGAGAATCAGCCCGCGGAGAGACCCAGTACTTC
TRBJ1-3 NA NA 16 TRBV4-2 CASSQERNRAGNTIYF TGTGCCAGCAGCCAAGAGCGTAACCGGGCTGGAAACACCATATATTTT
TRBJ2-7 NA NA 11 TRBV29-1 CSVSDSYEQYF TGCAGCGTTTCGGACAGCTACGAGCAGTACTTC